This T cell receptor beta chain derives from a study of molecular identifiers for immune sequencing clone quantification. Generation of bulk TCR libraries relied on previously described methods and listed TCR primers. TCRdb re-analysed the PCR reads in MiXCR, keeping a single row per CDR3 protein. The table has 50,000 to 70,000 distinct CDR3 sequences, 18% seen once. This clonotype was seen many times. Looked up from germline, CDR1 is LGHDT and CDR2 is YNNKEL (reference sequence). The CDR3 covers 18 residues. V lost 4 bases, J lost 0 bases, and 3 bases stayed unmatched. Sequencing was performed on naive CD8+ T cells from blood, with Jurkat cell RNA spiked in. As for subset: FACS-sorted CD8+CD4-CCR7+CD45RA+ naive T cells. The V and J genes are TRBV3-1 and TRBJ2-4, with TRBD2 matching 16 bases. This receptor was identified in a human donor in good health. Some libraries in this study had Jurkat cell RNA spiked in. In nucleotides, the CDR3 is TGTGCCAGCAGCCCAGGGACTAGCGGGGGGGTAGCCAAAAACATTCAGTACTTC. Translating it yields CASSPGTSGGVAKNIQYF.